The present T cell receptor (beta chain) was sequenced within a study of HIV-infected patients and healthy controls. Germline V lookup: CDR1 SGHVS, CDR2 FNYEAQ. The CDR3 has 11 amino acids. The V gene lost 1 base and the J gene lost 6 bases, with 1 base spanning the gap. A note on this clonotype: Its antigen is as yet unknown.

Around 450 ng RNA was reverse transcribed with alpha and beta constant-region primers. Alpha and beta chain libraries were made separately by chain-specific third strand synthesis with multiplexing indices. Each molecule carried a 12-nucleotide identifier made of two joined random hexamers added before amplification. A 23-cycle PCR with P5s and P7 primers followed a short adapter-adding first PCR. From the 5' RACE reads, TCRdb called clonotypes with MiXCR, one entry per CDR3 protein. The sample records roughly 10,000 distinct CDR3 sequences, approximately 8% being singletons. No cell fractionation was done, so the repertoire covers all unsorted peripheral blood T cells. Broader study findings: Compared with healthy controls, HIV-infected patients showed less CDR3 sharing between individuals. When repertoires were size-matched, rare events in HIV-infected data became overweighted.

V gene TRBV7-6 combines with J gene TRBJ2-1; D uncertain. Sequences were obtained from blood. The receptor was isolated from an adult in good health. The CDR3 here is CASSLVNEQFF. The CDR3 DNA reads TGTGCCAGCAGCTTAGTCAATGAGCAGTTCTTC.